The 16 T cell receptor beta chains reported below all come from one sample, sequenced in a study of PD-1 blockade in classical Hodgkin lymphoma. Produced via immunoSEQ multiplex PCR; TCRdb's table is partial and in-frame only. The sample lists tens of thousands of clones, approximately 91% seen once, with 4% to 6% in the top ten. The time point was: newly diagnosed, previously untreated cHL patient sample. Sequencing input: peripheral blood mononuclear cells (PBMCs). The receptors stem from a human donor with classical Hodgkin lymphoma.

CDR3 coding DNA: TGTGCCAGCAGCGTAGAGGTCGGGGAAGGGGAAAAACTGTTTTTT. This codes for CASSVEVGEGEKLFF. V and J are TRBV9 and TRBJ1-4; D call uncertain. CDR3 length: 15 residues. V lost 0 bases to trimming and J lost 8 bases, with 14 bases between them. CDR1 SGDLS and CDR2 YYNGEE come from the germline V gene. Full variable domain (rest looked up from reference TRBV9 and TRBJ1-4): DSGVTQTPKHLITATGQRVTLRCSPRSGDLSVYWYQQSLDQGLQFLIQYYNGEERAKGNILERFSAQQFPDLHSELNLSSLELGDSALYFCASSVEVGEGEKLFFGSGTQLSVL.

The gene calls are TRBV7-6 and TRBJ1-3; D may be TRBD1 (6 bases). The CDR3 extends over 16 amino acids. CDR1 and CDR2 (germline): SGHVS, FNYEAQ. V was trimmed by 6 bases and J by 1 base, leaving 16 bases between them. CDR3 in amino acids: CASSSPGGLSGNTIYF. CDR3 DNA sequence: TGTGCCAGCAGTAGCCCGGGGGGGCTTTCTGGAAACACCATATATTTT.

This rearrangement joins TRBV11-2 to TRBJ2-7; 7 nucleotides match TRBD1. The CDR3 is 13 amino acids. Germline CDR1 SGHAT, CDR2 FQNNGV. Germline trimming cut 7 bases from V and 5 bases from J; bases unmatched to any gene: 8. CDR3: CASTLTTGNEQYF. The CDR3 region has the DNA TGTGCCAGCACCTTGACGACAGGGAACGAGCAGTACTTC.

The CDR3 loop reads CASSFRGTASYEQYF. CDR3 sequence (DNA): TGTGCCAGCAGTTTTAGGGGGACAGCCTCATACGAGCAGTACTTC. The rearrangement joins TRBV28 to TRBJ2-7; 7 nucleotides agree with TRBD1. V lost 3 bases, J lost 4 bases, and 9 bases stayed unmatched. Germline V gene sequence: CDR1 MDHEN, CDR2 SYDVKM. The CDR3 sequence is 15 residues long.

The CDR3 sequence: CASSSPRNKNIQYF. CDR3 DNA: TGTGCCAGCAGCTCTCCAAGGAATAAAAACATTCAGTACTTC. The rearrangement links TRBV9 to TRBJ2-4; unclear D gene. V dropped 4 bases and J dropped 4 bases, with 12 bases sitting between them. Germline values: CDR1 SGDLS, CDR2 YYNGEE. The CDR3 loop spans 14 amino acids.

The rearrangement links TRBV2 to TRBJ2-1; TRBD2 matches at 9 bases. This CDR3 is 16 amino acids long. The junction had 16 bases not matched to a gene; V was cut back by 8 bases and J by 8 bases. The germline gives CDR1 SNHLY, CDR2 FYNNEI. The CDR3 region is CASGLVAGGPKDEQFF. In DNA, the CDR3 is TGTGCCAGCGGCCTGGTCGCGGGAGGGCCGAAAGATGAGCAGTTCTTC. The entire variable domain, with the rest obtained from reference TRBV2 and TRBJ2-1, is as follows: EPEVTQTPSHQVTQMGQEVILRCVPISNHLYFYWYRQILGQKVEFLVSFYNNEISEKSEIFDDQFSVERPDGSNFTLKIRSTKLEDSAMYFCASGLVAGGPKDEQFFGPGTRLTVL.

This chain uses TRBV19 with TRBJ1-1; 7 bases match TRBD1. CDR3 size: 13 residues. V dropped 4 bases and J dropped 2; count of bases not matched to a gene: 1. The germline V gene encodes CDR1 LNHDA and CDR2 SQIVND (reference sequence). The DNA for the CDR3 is TGTGCCAGTAGTAGGACAGGTAACACTGAAGCTTTCTTT. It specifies CASSRTGNTEAFF.

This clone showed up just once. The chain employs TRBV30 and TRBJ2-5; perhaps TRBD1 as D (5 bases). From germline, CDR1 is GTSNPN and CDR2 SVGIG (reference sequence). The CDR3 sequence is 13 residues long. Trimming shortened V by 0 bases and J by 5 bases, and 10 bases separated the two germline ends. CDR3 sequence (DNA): TGTGCCTGGAGTGTGAAGGGGCGGGAGACCCAGTACTTC. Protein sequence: CAWSVKGRETQYF. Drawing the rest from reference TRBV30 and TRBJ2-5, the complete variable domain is SQTIHQWPATLVQPVGSPLSLECTVEGTSNPNLYWYRQAAGRGLQLLFYSVGIGQISSEVPQNLSASRPQDRQFILSSKKLLLSDSGFYLCAWSVKGRETQYFGPGTRLLVL.

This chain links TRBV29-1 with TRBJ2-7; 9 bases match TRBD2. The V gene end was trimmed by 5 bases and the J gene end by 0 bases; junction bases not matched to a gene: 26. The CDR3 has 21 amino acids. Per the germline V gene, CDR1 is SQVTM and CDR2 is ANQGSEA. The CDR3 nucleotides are TGCAGCGTTATTTGGATCGCGGGAGGGCTGGCTCCTCCTGATCGCTCCTACGAGCAGTACTTC. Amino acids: CSVIWIAGGLAPPDRSYEQYF.

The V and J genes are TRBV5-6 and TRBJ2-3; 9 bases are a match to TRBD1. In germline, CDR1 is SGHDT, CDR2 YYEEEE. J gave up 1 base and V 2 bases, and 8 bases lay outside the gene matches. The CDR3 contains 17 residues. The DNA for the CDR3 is TGTGCCAGCAGCTTTAGACAGGGGGTCGTGGGCACAGATACGCAGTATTTT. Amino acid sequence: CASSFRQGVVGTDTQYF.

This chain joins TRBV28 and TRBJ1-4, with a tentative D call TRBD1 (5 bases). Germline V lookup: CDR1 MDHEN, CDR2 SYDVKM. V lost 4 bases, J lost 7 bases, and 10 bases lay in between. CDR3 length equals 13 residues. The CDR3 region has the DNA TGTGCCAGCAGTTCAGGGTTCGGTGAAAAACTGTTTTTT. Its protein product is CASSSGFGEKLFF.

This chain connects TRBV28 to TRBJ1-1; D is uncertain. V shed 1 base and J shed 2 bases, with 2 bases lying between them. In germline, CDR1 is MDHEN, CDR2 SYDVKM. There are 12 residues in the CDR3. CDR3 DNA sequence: TGTGCCAGCAGTTTATTAAACACTGAAGCTTTCTTT. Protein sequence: CASSLLNTEAFF.

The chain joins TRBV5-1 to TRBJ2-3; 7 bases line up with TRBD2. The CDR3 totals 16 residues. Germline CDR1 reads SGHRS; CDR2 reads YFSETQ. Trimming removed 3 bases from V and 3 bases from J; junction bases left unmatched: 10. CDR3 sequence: CASSSGLRVGTDTQYF. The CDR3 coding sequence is TGCGCCAGCAGCTCGGGACTAAGGGTGGGAACAGATACGCAGTATTTT.

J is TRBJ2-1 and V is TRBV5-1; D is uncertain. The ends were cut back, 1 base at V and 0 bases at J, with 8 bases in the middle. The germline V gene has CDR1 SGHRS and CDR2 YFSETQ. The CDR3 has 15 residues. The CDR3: CASSLIDPSYNEQFF. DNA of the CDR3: TGCGCCAGCAGCTTGATTGACCCCTCCTACAATGAGCAGTTCTTC.

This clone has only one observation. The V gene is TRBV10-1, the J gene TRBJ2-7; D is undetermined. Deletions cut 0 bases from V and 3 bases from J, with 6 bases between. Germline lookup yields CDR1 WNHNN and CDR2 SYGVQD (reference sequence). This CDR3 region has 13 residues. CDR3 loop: CASSESRLYEQYV. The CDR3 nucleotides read TGCGCCAGCAGTGAGTCGAGACTCTACGAGCAGTACGTC.

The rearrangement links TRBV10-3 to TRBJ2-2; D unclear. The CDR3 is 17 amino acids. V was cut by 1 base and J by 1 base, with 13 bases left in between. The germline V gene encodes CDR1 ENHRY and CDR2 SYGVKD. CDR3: CAISEWDRTLNTGELFF. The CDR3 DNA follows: TGTGCCATCAGTGAGTGGGATCGCACTTTGAACACCGGGGAGCTGTTTTTT.